This entry concerns a single TCR beta chain. The entry originates in a study of OX40 agonist ivuxolimab in advanced cancers. CDR1 SQVTM and CDR2 ANQGSEA come from the germline V gene. V lost 7 bases and J lost 4, with 17 bases in between. The CDR3 spans 13 residues. Libraries were prepared by immunoSEQ multiplex PCR; TCRdb keeps only in-frame clonotypes and omits some of them. The sample records approximately 21,000 clones, 74% being singletons. The clonotype originates from an adult with an advanced solid tumor such as melanoma, head and neck, liver or kidney cancer. This specimen was CD4+ or CD8+ T cells sorted from blood, taken in a trial of the OX40 agonist ivuxolimab. The chain couples TRBV29-1 to TRBJ2-7; a possible D gene is TRBD1 (6 bases). CDR3 in DNA: TGCAGCGCCCTGGCGGGCAGGGGATACGAGCAGTACTTC. It codes for CSALAGRGYEQYF.